This TCR beta chain derives from a study of Ad26.COV2.S vaccination and SARS-CoV-2 variants. Study details: Ad26.COV2.S was injected intramuscularly once or twice, 56 days apart. Study-level results: The study found higher spike-specific TCR breadth in vaccine than placebo recipients. For non-spike TCRs, breadth in vaccine recipients resembled that in placebo recipients.

Treatment here: some 20 received Ad26.COV2.S at low or high dose, single or two shots; about 5 received placebo; per-sample allocation not given. It was on day 63 after the first vaccine or placebo injection that samples were taken. The vaccine antigen was prefusion-stabilized Wuhan SARS-CoV-2 spike. This clone was seen just once. Its specificity is not known. Only in-frame clones appear in the TCRdb table, and some are missing; sequencing was by immunoSEQ multiplex PCR. The sample contains a few hundred thousand clones, more than 75% of which appear only once. This TCR was recovered from a person aged 18 to 65 who received the Ad26.COV2.S COVID-19 vaccine or a placebo. The input for sequencing was peripheral blood, taken in a trial of Ad26.COV2.S vaccine versus placebo.

Here the CDR3 DNA reads TGTGCCAGCAGTGACGGGGACAGGGGCTATGGCTACACCTTC. Its translation is CASSDGDRGYGYTF. V is TRBV2 and J is TRBJ1-2; 10 bases map to TRBD1. V lost 3 bases and J lost 4; bases outside the gene matches: 2. Germline V gives CDR1 SNHLY, CDR2 FYNNEI. CDR3 length: 14 residues.